These 31 T cell receptor beta chains share one sample of origin, sequenced in a study of response to subunit inactivated influenza vaccine. TCRdb processed the RT-PCR reads anew with MiXCR; each CDR3 protein has one entry. The table shows 500,000 to 600,000 distinct CDR3 sequences, with around 15% occurring only once. The sequencing here drew on PBMCs from blood, taken 12 days after vaccination. These receptors were collected from a man aged 45-65 years who received an inactivated influenza vaccine.

This clonotype was counted between two and nine times. This chain links TRBV11-2 with TRBJ2-1, with TRBD2 identical over 8 bases. Germline values: CDR1 SGHAT, CDR2 FQNNGV. CDR3 length equals 14 residues. The J segment lost 5 bases and the V segment lost 4 bases, leaving 4 bases of the junction unmatched. This chain's CDR3 is CASSSSGGHNEQFF. The CDR3 DNA follows: TGTGCCAGCAGCTCGAGCGGGGGCCACAATGAGCAGTTCTTC.

This clonotype has more than one count but fewer than ten. The V gene is TRBV12-3 or TRBV12-4, the J gene TRBJ1-5; 12 bases match TRBD1. This CDR3 is built from 15 residues. V dropped 4 bases and J dropped 6; count of bases not matched to a gene: 4. The CDR3 sequence is CASSSGDRGRQPQHF. As DNA, the CDR3 is TGTGCCAGCAGTTCGGGGGACAGGGGGCGTCAGCCCCAGCATTTT.

This clonotype occurred a few times. The chain combines TRBV12-3 or TRBV12-4 with TRBJ1-1, with D unresolved. Trimming cost V 5 bases and J 0 bases, with 13 bases left between them. The CDR3 is 15 residues long. The CDR3 nucleotides are TGTGCCAGCAGTCCATACACGTCTATGAACACTGAAGCTTTCTTT. It yields the protein CASSPYTSMNTEAFF.

A few counts support this clonotype. The chain carries TRBV20-1 and TRBJ2-4, with D unclear. The CDR3 extends over 14 amino acids. In germline, CDR1 is DFQATT, CDR2 SNEGSKA (reference sequence). The V end lost 3 bases, the J end lost 0 bases, and 9 bases lay between the germline ends. Here the CDR3 reads CSASAALAKNIQYF. The CDR3 nucleotides are TGCAGTGCTAGCGCGGCCCTAGCCAAAAACATTCAGTACTTC.

The table lists this clonotype with a few counts. V usage is TRBV28 and J usage is TRBJ1-2; no firm D call. CDR1 is MDHEN, CDR2 SYDVKM, per germline. The CDR3 totals 13 residues. Trimming took off 6 bases at V and 8 bases at J, with 16 bases between the two ends. This CDR3 is CASRSGSENGYTF. The CDR3 DNA follows: TGTGCCAGCAGATCCGGGTCGGAGAACGGCTACACCTTC.

The rearrangement uses TRBV2 and TRBJ2-7; D call uncertain. The V gene lost 0 bases and the J gene lost 1 base, with 16 bases spanning the gap. The CDR3 runs 17 residues. Germline CDR1 and CDR2: SNHLY and FYNNEI. CDR3 nucleotides: TGTGCCAGCAGTGAAGCACGCCGACCTTTATTTTCCTACGAGCAGTACTTC. Translated, it gives CASSEARRPLFSYEQYF.

The chain joins TRBV20-1 to TRBJ2-1; TRBD2 is a possible D gene (5 bases). Germline lookup yields CDR1 DFQATT and CDR2 SNEGSKA (reference sequence). The CDR3 covers 12 residues. V gave up 2 bases and J gave up 7 bases, with 9 bases separating them. CDR3 DNA sequence: TGCAGTGCTAGAAGAGAGGGAAATGAGCAGTTCTTC. Amino acid sequence: CSARREGNEQFF.

This clonotype was counted between two and nine times. The CDR3 DNA follows: TGTGCCAGCAGTGAATGGGGGACTAGCGGGAAGGGGGCCCAGTACTTC. Its translation is CASSEWGTSGKGAQYF. This chain joins TRBV25-1 and TRBJ2-5; 13 nucleotides align to TRBD2. This CDR3 region has 16 residues. The trim removed 1 base at V and 9 bases at J, leaving 8 bases unmatched. CDR1 and CDR2 from the germline V gene are MGHDK and SYGVNS.

Details on this clonotype: Compared with germline, one end of the junction differs, possibly owing to a read error. The J gene is TRBJ2-2, the V gene TRBV4-2, with D maybe TRBD1 (5 bases). Germline V gene sequence: CDR1 LGHNA, CDR2 YNFKEQ. The CDR3 has 15 residues. CDR3 in amino acids: CASGQDVGLTGELFF. Written as DNA, the CDR3 is TGTGCCAGCGGCCAAGATGTGGGGCTCACCGGGGAGCTGTTTTTT.

The genes are TRBV6-1 and TRBJ2-3; D perhaps matches TRBD2 (5 bases). V was shortened by 5 bases and J by 1 base, with 10 bases between the two germline ends. Germline values: CDR1 MNHNS, CDR2 SASEGT. This CDR3 comprises 14 residues. The CDR3 loop reads CASSRMGGTDTQYF. Here the CDR3 DNA reads TGTGCCAGCAGTCGAATGGGAGGCACAGATACGCAGTATTTT.

The J gene is TRBJ2-1, the V gene TRBV6-2 or TRBV6-3; TRBD1 matches at 7 bases. The CDR3 spans 14 residues. The V gene's germline CDR1 is MNHEY and CDR2 SVGEGT. J lost 5 bases, V lost 8 bases, and 9 bases had no gene match. CDR3 DNA: TGTGCCAGCGGTACGGGACAGTTTAACAATGAGCAGTTCTTC. This encodes CASGTGQFNNEQFF.

The rearrangement links TRBV10-2 to TRBJ1-3, with D tentatively TRBD1 (6 bases). This CDR3 comprises 14 residues. The germline V gene has CDR1 WSHSY and CDR2 SAAADI. Trimming stripped 8 bases from V and 5 bases from J, with 16 bases between. This CDR3 is CASSPGTLRNTIYF. For the CDR3, the DNA is TGCGCCAGCTCTCCTGGGACACTAAGAAACACCATATATTTT.

The chain couples TRBV28 to TRBJ2-5, with 14 bases fitting TRBD2. The CDR3 spans 17 residues. CDR1 and CDR2 (germline): MDHEN, SYDVKM. With 3 bases clipped from V and 6 bases from J, the junction kept 9 bases outside the gene matches. The chain's CDR3 is CASSFIWGTSGRQTQYF. CDR3 in DNA: TGTGCCAGCAGTTTTATATGGGGGACTAGCGGGAGACAGACCCAGTACTTC. The full variable domain, completed using reference TRBV28 and TRBJ2-5, is DVKVTQSSRYLVKRTGEKVFLECVQDMDHENMFWYRQDPGLGLRLIYFSYDVKMKEKGDIPEGYSVSREKKERFSLILESASTNQTSMYLCASSFIWGTSGRQTQYFGPGTRLLVL.

This clonotype was counted between two and nine times. The chain is built from TRBV20-1 and TRBJ2-2; D is uncertain. V was clipped by 7 bases and J by 3 bases, with 12 bases between them. CDR3 size: 13 residues. Germline V gene data show CDR1 as DFQATT and CDR2 as SNEGSKA (reference sequence). The CDR3 coding sequence is TGCAGTGGAAGGCGGCAGGACACCGGGGAGCTGTTTTTT. This translates into CSGRRQDTGELFF.

The V gene is TRBV7-6, the J gene TRBJ2-1, with 11 bases matching TRBD2. Germline CDR1 SGHVS, CDR2 FNYEAQ. The V gene end was trimmed by 10 bases and the J gene end by 4 bases; junction bases not matched to a gene: 12. This CDR3 has 16 residues. Here the CDR3 reads CATGASGGTRYNEQFF. CDR3 sequence (DNA): TGTGCCACAGGGGCTAGCGGGGGGACGAGGTACAATGAGCAGTTCTTC.

The chain recombines TRBV3-1 with TRBJ2-2; 10 bases agree with TRBD1. The length of the CDR3 is 15 residues. Germline lookup yields CDR1 LGHDT and CDR2 YNNKEL (reference sequence). V lost 4 bases to trimming and J lost 5 bases; unmatched junction nucleotides: 4. In DNA, the CDR3 is TGTGCCAGCAGCCCCCGGGACAGGGGTACCGGGGAGCTGTTTTTT. Its protein product is CASSPRDRGTGELFF.

The J gene is TRBJ2-7, the V gene TRBV19, with D unresolved. Germline loops: CDR1 LNHDA, CDR2 SQIVND (reference sequence). V was pared by 1 base and J by 3 bases, with 10 bases between. The CDR3 runs to 14 residues. For the CDR3, the DNA is TGTGCCAGTAGTATAGGTCAGGCGCGCTACGAGCAGTACTTC. It encodes CASSIGQARYEQYF.

This clonotype was detected once. The chain recombines TRBV20-1 with TRBJ2-7; 8 bases map to TRBD1. The CDR3 has 13 amino acids. J gave up 7 bases and V 5 bases, and 10 bases lay outside the gene matches. Germline loops: CDR1 DFQATT, CDR2 SNEGSKA (reference sequence). The DNA for the CDR3 is TGCAGTGCTGGAAGACAGGGGAGCAGGGAGCAGTACTTC. This translates into CSAGRQGSREQYF.

The table lists this clonotype with a few counts. The genes are TRBV7-8 and TRBJ2-7; D call uncertain. Germline CDR1 is SGHVS and CDR2 is FQNEAQ. V was trimmed by 2 bases and J by 2 bases, leaving 10 bases between them. The CDR3 extends over 14 amino acids. Here the CDR3 reads CASSLYGSPYEQYF. CDR3 bases: TGTGCCAGCAGCTTATATGGGTCGCCCTACGAGCAGTACTTC.

The J gene is TRBJ1-3, the V gene TRBV6-5; tentatively, D is TRBD1 (5 bases). This CDR3 has 16 residues. Trimming stripped 0 bases from V and 1 base from J, with 10 bases between. Germline V gene lookup returns CDR1 MNHEY and CDR2 SVGAGI. The CDR3 spells CASSYSGRGSGNTIYF. In nucleotides, the CDR3 is TGTGCCAGCAGTTACTCGGGGCGTGGGTCTGGAAACACCATATATTTT.

This clonotype was detected only a few times. V is TRBV12-3 or TRBV12-4 and J is TRBJ2-2; D is possibly TRBD1 (6 bases). V dropped 5 bases and J dropped 3 bases, with 19 bases sitting between them. The CDR3 covers 17 residues. CDR3 coding DNA: TGTGCCAGCAGTGCCAACTTACAGGGTCGGGACACCGGGGAGCTGTTTTTT. This encodes CASSANLQGRDTGELFF.

This clonotype was recorded a few times. This chain joins TRBV3-1 and TRBJ2-3, with 9 positions matching TRBD2. The CDR3 spans 19 residues. Germline V gene sequence: CDR1 LGHDT, CDR2 YNNKEL (reference sequence). V was pared by 0 bases and J by 3 bases, with 13 bases of the junction left unmatched. CDR3 bases: TGTGCCAGCAGCCAAGATAAGAGGGCTAGCGGGGACCTTACAGATACGCAGTATTTT. This sequence encodes CASSQDKRASGDLTDTQYF.

The chain combines TRBV7-9 with TRBJ2-4, with a tentative D call TRBD1 (6 bases). Germline V gives CDR1 SEHNR, CDR2 FQNEAQ (reference sequence). The length of the CDR3 is 14 residues. V shed 4 bases and J shed 2 bases, with 9 bases lying between them. The CDR3 DNA follows: TGTGCCAGCAGCTCCACAGGGACCAAAAACATTCAGTACTTC. Translation gives CASSSTGTKNIQYF.

The J gene is TRBJ1-6, the V gene TRBV6-2 or TRBV6-3; D call uncertain. The V gene's germline CDR1 is MNHEY and CDR2 SVGEGT. Trimming removed 7 bases at V and 8 bases at J, with 15 bases between. This CDR3 spans 14 amino acids. The CDR3 is CASTTRAVDSPLHF. The CDR3 DNA sequence: TGTGCCAGCACCACTCGGGCGGTAGATTCACCCCTCCACTTT.

The V gene is TRBV7-2, the J gene TRBJ2-1; no reliable D call. V was cut by 3 bases and J by 1 base, with 7 bases left in between. The CDR3 runs to 14 residues. CDR1 and CDR2 from the germline V gene are SGHTA and FQGNSA. The CDR3 sequence: CASSFGRSYNEQFF. DNA for the CDR3: TGTGCCAGCAGCTTTGGACGGTCCTACAATGAGCAGTTCTTC.

This clonotype was observed a few times. This sequence joins TRBV7-6 and TRBJ1-2; D ambiguous. V was cut by 5 bases and J by 7 bases, with 11 bases left in between. This CDR3 contains 12 residues. The germline V gene encodes CDR1 SGHVS and CDR2 FNYEAQ. DNA of the CDR3: TGTGCCAGCAGCCCATCTCTCTCTGGCTACACCTTC. Protein sequence: CASSPSLSGYTF.

This clonotype came up many times. The CDR3 sequence is CASSPALNIQYF. The CDR3 region has the DNA TGTGCCAGCAGCCCAGCCCTGAACATTCAGTACTTC. The gene calls are TRBV11-2 and TRBJ2-4; D not certain. This CDR3 has 12 residues. Germline V lookup: CDR1 SGHAT, CDR2 FQNNGV. Trimming left V 5 bases short and J 7 bases short, with 9 bases between.

V gene TRBV18 combines with J gene TRBJ2-5, with 10 bases aligning to TRBD1. CDR3 length: 16 amino acids. The J segment lost 0 bases and the V segment lost 5 bases, leaving 6 bases of the junction unmatched. CDR1 and CDR2 from the germline V gene are KGHSH and LQKENI. CDR3 residues: CASSTRDRGHQETQYF. The CDR3 DNA sequence: TGTGCCAGCTCAACTCGGGACAGGGGTCACCAAGAGACCCAGTACTTC. Variable domain in full (rest from reference TRBV18 and TRBJ2-5): NAGVMQNPRHLVRRRGQEARLRCSPMKGHSHVYWYRQLPEEGLKFMVYLQKENIIDESGMPKERFSAEFPKEGPSILRIQQVVRGDSAAYFCASSTRDRGHQETQYFGPGTRLLVL.

This sequence joins TRBV4-3 and TRBJ2-6; D call uncertain. CDR1 and CDR2 (germline): LGHNA, YSLEER. Trimming cost V 0 bases and J 0 bases, with 12 bases left between them. The CDR3 runs to 18 residues. This CDR3 reads CASSQDGQVLSGANVLTF. CDR3 in DNA: TGCGCCAGCAGCCAAGATGGTCAGGTCCTCTCTGGGGCCAACGTCCTGACTTTC.

This CDR3 reads CASSLGVGRGDSYEQYF. CDR3 DNA sequence: TGTGCCAGCAGCTTAGGGGTAGGGAGGGGGGACTCCTACGAGCAGTACTTC. The V and J genes are TRBV7-9 and TRBJ2-7, with D perhaps TRBD2 (7 bases). The CDR3 is made up of 17 amino acids. V lost 1 base and J 0 bases, leaving 16 bases between the germline ends. CDR1 is SEHNR and CDR2 is FQNEAQ in the germline V gene (reference sequence).

The table lists this clonotype with many counts. The chain combines TRBV10-3 with TRBJ2-5, with D uncertain. Germline V gene lookup returns CDR1 ENHRY and CDR2 SYGVKD. Trimming shortened V by 6 bases and J by 0 bases, and 11 bases separated the two germline ends. The CDR3 runs to 14 residues. CDR3 DNA sequence: TGTGCCATCAGCACAAGAAAGTACCAAGAGACCCAGTACTTC. Encoded protein: CAISTRKYQETQYF.